A selection of T cell receptor beta chains follows, all from one sample in a study of blood T cell repertoires in COVID-19. Repertoires were generated with immunoSEQ multiplex PCR, while TCRdb's copy carries only in-frame clones and drops some. This sample carries about 120,000 clones, 85% of them seen once, and the ten largest clones take about a tenth. Material: peripheral blood. The receptor source for this set is a man older than 75 with acute or convalescent COVID-19. Each CDR3 is given with its conserved first and last residue. The order of the fields is D gene, V gene, clone size, J gene, CDR3 protein, CDR3 DNA. The D gene is left open where the match is weak. Rows may omit the clone size; those that give it use once, few, many or a size class.

NA	TRBV29-1	NA	TRBJ1-1	CSVNRANTEAFF	TGCAGCGTTAACAGGGCAAACACTGAAGCTTTCTTT
TRBD1	TRBV5-4	NA	TRBJ1-4	CASSDRKTGISEKLFF	TGTGCCAGCAGCGATCGCAAGACAGGGATCAGTGAAAAACTGTTTTTT
NA	TRBV5-6	NA	TRBJ1-1	CASSPPGQWNTEAFF	TGTGCCAGCAGCCCTCCGGGACAATGGAACACTGAAGCTTTCTTT
NA	TRBV7-7	NA	TRBJ2-1	CASSFTPRDNEQFF	TGTGCCAGCAGCTTCACCCCCAGGGACAATGAGCAGTTCTTC
NA	TRBV2	NA	TRBJ2-7	CASMGGGTYEQYF	TGTGCCAGCATGGGGGGTGGTACCTACGAGCAGTACTTC
TRBD1	TRBV7-2	NA	TRBJ1-5	CASSFNRGQPQHF	TGTGCCAGCAGCTTCAACAGGGGTCAGCCCCAGCATTTT
TRBD1	TRBV9	NA	TRBJ1-4	CASSVVSGQGGEKLFF	TGTGCCAGCAGCGTAGTCTCGGGACAGGGGGGTGAAAAACTGTTTTTT
TRBD1	TRBV6-2/TRBV6-3	NA	TRBJ1-5	CASSRGQGGETGPQHF	TGTGCCAGCAGTCGCGGACAGGGAGGGGAAACCGGTCCCCAGCATTTT
TRBD1	TRBV6-2/TRBV6-3	NA	TRBJ2-7	CASSEDRGRDEQYF	TGTGCCAGCAGTGAGGACAGGGGGCGCGACGAGCAGTACTTC
NA	TRBV12-5	NA	TRBJ2-7	CASGQRRGEQYF	TGTGCTAGTGGCCAGAGACGGGGCGAGCAGTACTTC
TRBD1	TRBV6-5	few	TRBJ1-2	CASSLTGLGGYTF	TGTGCCAGCAGTTTGACAGGGCTTGGAGGCTACACCTTC
NA	TRBV6-1	NA	TRBJ1-1	CASSEIGRAAEAFF	TGTGCCAGCAGTGAAATCGGCAGGGCTGCTGAAGCTTTCTTT
NA	TRBV29-1	NA	TRBJ2-1	CSGGFLEQFF	TGCAGCGGGGGGTTTCTTGAGCAGTTCTTC
NA	TRBV7-6	few	TRBJ2-1	CASSHTNRVVLARPNEQFF	TGTGCCAGCAGCCATACAAACAGAGTCGTGCTAGCCCGACCCAATGAGCAGTTCTTC
TRBD1	TRBV5-1	NA	TRBJ1-4	CASSLGQGREKLFF	TGCGCCAGCAGCTTGGGACAGGGTAGAGAAAAACTGTTTTTT
TRBD1	TRBV10-2	NA	TRBJ1-2	CASTLGQGGYGYTF	TGCGCCAGCACCCTCGGACAGGGCGGCTATGGCTACACCTTC
TRBD2	TRBV18	NA	TRBJ2-1	CASSPTSGRAGYNEQFF	TGTGCCAGCTCACCGACTAGCGGGAGGGCCGGCTACAATGAGCAGTTCTTC